This is a list of T cell receptor beta chains from one sample in a study of blood T cell repertoires in COVID-19. TCRdb's copy holds only in-frame clones and misses some; the assay was immunoSEQ multiplex PCR. The sample carries 150,000 to 200,000 clones, less than 90% recorded once. Sequenced input: peripheral blood. The source of these receptors is a woman aged 70-85 years with acute or convalescent COVID-19. CDR3s include the opening cysteine and the closing phenylalanine or tryptophan. The D gene is left open where the match is weak. For some rows the clone size is stated as once, few or many, or as a class when expanded; others skip it.

V gene: TRBV10-3
clone size: NA
J gene: TRBJ2-1
D gene: TRBD1
CDR3 protein: CAISESGTGSSYNEQFF
CDR3 DNA: TGTGCCATCAGTGAGTCGGGGACAGGAAGCTCCTACAATGAGCAGTTCTTC

V gene: TRBV11-2
clone size: NA
J gene: TRBJ2-2
D gene: NA
CDR3 protein: CASSLRGFTGELFF
CDR3 DNA: TGTGCCAGCAGCTTACGGGGGTTCACTGGGGAGCTGTTTTTT

V gene: TRBV19
clone size: NA
J gene: TRBJ2-1
D gene: NA
CDR3 protein: CASSIRGQYNEQFF
CDR3 DNA: TGTGCCAGTAGTATCAGGGGTCAATACAATGAGCAGTTCTTC

V gene: TRBV5-4
clone size: NA
J gene: TRBJ1-6
D gene: TRBD1
CDR3 protein: CASSLDRGVNSPLHF
CDR3 DNA: TGTGCCAGCAGCTTGGACAGGGGAGTGAATTCACCCCTCCACTTT

V gene: TRBV11-2
clone size: NA
J gene: TRBJ1-4
D gene: TRBD1
CDR3 protein: CASSFWTGGYEKLFF
CDR3 DNA: TGTGCCAGCAGCTTTTGGACAGGGGGCTATGAAAAACTGTTTTTT

V gene: TRBV5-6
clone size: NA
J gene: TRBJ2-1
D gene: NA
CDR3 protein: CASSLWRRIKGNEQFF
CDR3 DNA: TGTGCCAGCAGCTTGTGGAGGCGGATTAAGGGAAATGAGCAGTTCTTC

V gene: TRBV29-1
clone size: once
J gene: TRBJ1-2
D gene: NA
CDR3 protein: CSVPSNYGYTF
CDR3 DNA: TGCAGCGTTCCTTCTAACTATGGCTACACCTTC

V gene: TRBV5-1
clone size: once
J gene: TRBJ2-7
D gene: TRBD1
CDR3 protein: CASSPPGTGNYEQYF
CDR3 DNA: TGCGCCAGCAGCCCCCCAGGGACAGGGAATTACGAGCAGTACTTC

V gene: TRBV11-3
clone size: NA
J gene: TRBJ2-1
D gene: TRBD1
CDR3 protein: CASSLAPGQGHNEQFF
CDR3 DNA: TGTGCCAGCAGCTTAGCCCCGGGACAGGGACACAATGAGCAGTTCTTC

V gene: TRBV7-8
clone size: NA
J gene: TRBJ2-3
D gene: TRBD2
CDR3 protein: CASSFRGRGVDTQYF
CDR3 DNA: TGTGCCAGCAGCTTCCGCGGGAGGGGGGTAGATACGCAGTATTTT

V gene: TRBV29-1
clone size: NA
J gene: TRBJ2-1
D gene: TRBD2
CDR3 protein: CSVASGGSEQFF
CDR3 DNA: TGCAGCGTTGCGTCGGGAGGTAGTGAGCAGTTCTTC

V gene: TRBV12-5
clone size: many
J gene: TRBJ2-7
D gene: NA
CDR3 protein: CASGLTGIVQQYF
CDR3 DNA: TGTGCTAGTGGTTTGACCGGGATCGTGCAGCAGTACTTC

V gene: TRBV19
clone size: NA
J gene: TRBJ1-4
D gene: NA
CDR3 protein: CASRRRATNEKLFF
CDR3 DNA: TGTGCCAGTAGGCGCAGGGCGACTAATGAAAAACTGTTTTTT

V gene: TRBV27
clone size: NA
J gene: TRBJ2-7
D gene: NA
CDR3 protein: CASSLSGRTYEQYF
CDR3 DNA: TGTGCCAGTTCCCTAAGCGGGCGGACCTACGAGCAGTACTTC

V gene: TRBV11-3
clone size: NA
J gene: TRBJ2-1
D gene: TRBD2
CDR3 protein: CASSLGTSGSSSYNEQFF
CDR3 DNA: TGTGCCAGCAGCTTAGGAACTAGCGGGAGCTCTTCCTACAATGAGCAGTTCTTC

V gene: TRBV5-4
clone size: NA
J gene: TRBJ2-3
D gene: TRBD2
CDR3 protein: CASTLGEGKTDTQYF
CDR3 DNA: TGTGCCAGCACCCTTGGGGAGGGCAAAACAGATACGCAGTATTTT

V gene: TRBV4-2
clone size: NA
J gene: TRBJ1-1
D gene: NA
CDR3 protein: CASSQDEGVGTEAFF
CDR3 DNA: TGTGCCAGCAGCCAAGATGAGGGGGTCGGGACTGAAGCTTTCTTT

V gene: TRBV5-1
clone size: NA
J gene: TRBJ2-5
D gene: NA
CDR3 protein: CASSPYQETQYF
CDR3 DNA: TGCGCCAGCAGCCCATACCAAGAGACCCAGTACTTC

V gene: TRBV6-6
clone size: NA
J gene: TRBJ1-2
D gene: TRBD1
CDR3 protein: CASSPQTGGARAYGYTF
CDR3 DNA: TGTGCCAGCAGTCCCCAGACAGGGGGCGCCAGGGCTTATGGCTACACCTTC

V gene: TRBV2
clone size: NA
J gene: TRBJ1-4
D gene: NA
CDR3 protein: CASSEAGKLFF
CDR3 DNA: TGTGCCAGCAGTGAGGCAGGGAAACTGTTTTTT

V gene: TRBV2
clone size: NA
J gene: TRBJ2-7
D gene: TRBD2
CDR3 protein: CASSEGGDVNEQYF
CDR3 DNA: TGTGCCAGCAGTGAGGGGGGGGATGTGAACGAGCAGTACTTC

V gene: TRBV4-3
clone size: few
J gene: TRBJ1-1
D gene: TRBD1
CDR3 protein: CASSVDRAMNTEAFF
CDR3 DNA: TGCGCCAGCAGTGTGGACAGGGCTATGAACACTGAAGCTTTCTTT

V gene: TRBV12-3/TRBV12-4
clone size: NA
J gene: TRBJ1-2
D gene: TRBD1
CDR3 protein: CASRSTGWRGYTF
CDR3 DNA: TGTGCCAGCAGGTCGACAGGGTGGAGGGGCTACACCTTC

V gene: TRBV6-5
clone size: few
J gene: TRBJ2-7
D gene: NA
CDR3 protein: CASRTNSYEQYF
CDR3 DNA: TGTGCCAGCAGGACAAATTCCTACGAGCAGTACTTC

V gene: TRBV5-5
clone size: NA
J gene: TRBJ2-6
D gene: TRBD1
CDR3 protein: CASSLVGTASSGANVLTF
CDR3 DNA: TGTGCCAGCAGCTTGGTCGGGACAGCCTCCTCTGGGGCCAACGTCCTGACTTTC

V gene: TRBV3-1/TRBV3-2
clone size: NA
J gene: TRBJ1-1
D gene: NA
CDR3 protein: CASSPEDDSANTEAFF
CDR3 DNA: TGTGCCAGCAGCCCGGAAGACGACAGCGCGAACACTGAAGCTTTCTTT

V gene: TRBV3-1/TRBV3-2
clone size: NA
J gene: TRBJ2-7
D gene: NA
CDR3 protein: CASSQVGGSYEQYF
CDR3 DNA: TGTGCCAGCAGCCAAGTAGGGGGCTCCTACGAGCAGTACTTC

V gene: TRBV24-1
clone size: NA
J gene: TRBJ2-5
D gene: TRBD1
CDR3 protein: CATSDATGVQETQYF
CDR3 DNA: TGTGCCACCAGTGATGCAACAGGGGTCCAAGAGACCCAGTACTTC

V gene: TRBV10-3
clone size: NA
J gene: TRBJ2-3
D gene: TRBD1
CDR3 protein: CAIRLDRGSTDTQYF
CDR3 DNA: TGTGCCATCAGACTCGACAGGGGTAGCACAGATACGCAGTATTTT

V gene: TRBV2
clone size: once
J gene: TRBJ1-4
D gene: TRBD1
CDR3 protein: CASAGTGNNEKLFF
CDR3 DNA: TGTGCCAGCGCCGGGACAGGGAATAATGAAAAACTGTTTTTT

V gene: TRBV19
clone size: few
J gene: TRBJ1-3
D gene: NA
CDR3 protein: CASSIVGSSGNTIYF
CDR3 DNA: TGTGCCAGTAGTATAGTCGGGAGCTCTGGAAACACCATATATTTT

V gene: TRBV5-1
clone size: NA
J gene: TRBJ2-7
D gene: TRBD1
CDR3 protein: CASSLLGTGQYEQYF
CDR3 DNA: TGCGCCAGCAGCTTACTCGGGACAGGGCAATACGAGCAGTACTTC

V gene: TRBV2
clone size: NA
J gene: TRBJ1-1
D gene: NA
CDR3 protein: CASSESRNTEAFF
CDR3 DNA: TGTGCCAGCAGTGAATCTAGGAACACTGAAGCTTTCTTT

V gene: TRBV6-2/TRBV6-3
clone size: NA
J gene: TRBJ1-1
D gene: NA
CDR3 protein: CASSWSNTEAFF
CDR3 DNA: TGTGCCAGCAGTTGGAGCAACACTGAAGCTTTCTTT

V gene: TRBV11-1
clone size: NA
J gene: TRBJ2-2
D gene: NA
CDR3 protein: CASSLVGHHTGELFF
CDR3 DNA: TGTGCCAGCAGCTTAGTCGGTCATCACACCGGGGAGCTGTTTTTT

V gene: TRBV28
clone size: NA
J gene: TRBJ1-1
D gene: NA
CDR3 protein: CASSFGGSNTEAFF
CDR3 DNA: TGTGCCAGCAGTTTCGGGGGGAGTAACACTGAAGCTTTCTTT

V gene: TRBV10-3
clone size: NA
J gene: TRBJ2-7
D gene: NA
CDR3 protein: CAIKQGSSYEQYF
CDR3 DNA: TGTGCCATCAAACAGGGAAGCTCCTACGAGCAGTACTTC

V gene: TRBV6-5
clone size: NA
J gene: TRBJ2-7
D gene: TRBD1
CDR3 protein: CASWGQPAAYEQYF
CDR3 DNA: TGTGCCTCCTGGGGACAGCCGGCGGCCTACGAGCAGTACTTC

V gene: TRBV2
clone size: NA
J gene: TRBJ2-7
D gene: NA
CDR3 protein: CASSPLWTTGEQYF
CDR3 DNA: TGTGCCAGCAGCCCCCTCTGGACTACCGGGGAGCAGTACTTC

V gene: TRBV9
clone size: NA
J gene: TRBJ2-5
D gene: TRBD2
CDR3 protein: CASSALSSGRETQYF
CDR3 DNA: TGTGCCAGCAGCGCCCTTTCTAGCGGGAGGGAGACCCAGTACTTC

V gene: TRBV5-1
clone size: once
J gene: TRBJ2-6
D gene: TRBD1
CDR3 protein: CASSLNTGVGGGANVLTF
CDR3 DNA: TGCGCCAGCAGCTTGAACACAGGGGTCGGTGGTGGGGCCAACGTCCTGACTTTC

V gene: TRBV10-3
clone size: NA
J gene: TRBJ2-5
D gene: NA
CDR3 protein: CAISETGQETQYF
CDR3 DNA: TGTGCCATCAGTGAGACAGGCCAAGAGACCCAGTACTTC

V gene: TRBV6-6
clone size: few
J gene: TRBJ1-5
D gene: NA
CDR3 protein: CASSYSAGGSNQPQHF
CDR3 DNA: TGTGCCAGCAGTTACTCCGCTGGCGGTAGCAATCAGCCCCAGCATTTT

V gene: TRBV5-1
clone size: NA
J gene: TRBJ1-1
D gene: NA
CDR3 protein: CASSLTGKMNTEAFF
CDR3 DNA: TGCGCCAGCAGCTTGACAGGGAAAATGAACACTGAAGCTTTCTTT

V gene: TRBV7-8
clone size: NA
J gene: TRBJ1-2
D gene: TRBD1
CDR3 protein: CASSSRTGNGDGYTF
CDR3 DNA: TGTGCCAGCAGCTCCCGGACAGGGAATGGGGATGGCTACACCTTC

V gene: TRBV28
clone size: NA
J gene: TRBJ1-1
D gene: TRBD1
CDR3 protein: CASSKTGWDTEAFF
CDR3 DNA: TGTGCCAGCAGTAAGACAGGGTGGGACACTGAAGCTTTCTTT

V gene: TRBV19
clone size: once
J gene: TRBJ1-4
D gene: NA
CDR3 protein: CASSRSSRGVEKLFF
CDR3 DNA: TGTGCCAGTAGTCGGTCGAGCAGGGGTGTTGAAAAACTGTTTTTT

V gene: TRBV7-3
clone size: NA
J gene: TRBJ2-2
D gene: TRBD2
CDR3 protein: CASSLTRLAGVGELFF
CDR3 DNA: TGTGCCAGCAGCTTAACCCGCCTAGCGGGAGTCGGGGAGCTGTTTTTT

V gene: TRBV4-3
clone size: NA
J gene: TRBJ1-5
D gene: NA
CDR3 protein: CASSQDRGQPQHF
CDR3 DNA: TGCGCCAGCAGCCAAGATCGCGGACAGCCCCAGCATTTT

V gene: TRBV7-9
clone size: NA
J gene: TRBJ2-1
D gene: TRBD2
CDR3 protein: CASSLGDYYNEQFF
CDR3 DNA: TGTGCCAGCAGCTTAGGGGACTACTACAATGAGCAGTTCTTC

V gene: TRBV18
clone size: few
J gene: TRBJ2-5
D gene: TRBD2
CDR3 protein: CASSPTSGIGYQETQYF
CDR3 DNA: TGTGCCAGCTCACCGACTAGCGGGATTGGGTACCAAGAGACCCAGTACTTC

V gene: TRBV20-1
clone size: NA
J gene: TRBJ2-5
D gene: TRBD2
CDR3 protein: CSASPGAGGTQYF
CDR3 DNA: TGCAGTGCTAGTCCAGGGGCGGGAGGGACCCAGTACTTC